This T cell receptor (beta chain) came from a study of blood T cell repertoires in COVID-19. Study-wide context: PBMCs, B-cell-depleted T cells, or T cells were the source of the cDNA or gDNA that made up the material.

Losses at the gene ends were 7 bases for V and 0 bases for J; bases not matched to a gene: 17. CDR3 size: 20 residues. Germline CDR1 reads LNHDA; CDR2 reads SQIVND (reference sequence). As originally analysed: Researchers report that nucleated cell counts were estimated from reference gene primer amplification. Profiling relied on immunoSEQ multiplex PCR, and the TCRdb table lists in-frame clones only, not all of them. Clonal size and the V and J genes are those of that table, whereas D and trimming came from the DNA. The sample consists of 250,000 to 300,000 clones, 75% to 90% of them appearing once.

The origin of this receptor is a man aged 60 to 69 who had recovered from COVID-19. The sequencing input was peripheral blood. J is TRBJ2-6 and V is TRBV19; 8 positions match TRBD1. The CDR3 DNA is TGTGCCAGTACCAATATCCGGCGGGGACAGGAACACTCTGGGGCCAACGTCCTGACTTTC. This translates into CASTNIRRGQEHSGANVLTF.